The present TCR beta chain was sequenced within a study of cytomegalovirus exposure and HLA in healthy donors. With 6 bases removed from V and 6 bases from J, the gap between germline ends came to 12 bases. CDR3 length: 13 amino acids. Germline-derived CDR1 and CDR2 are MNHEY and SVGAGI. A multiplex PCR was run with 60 Vbeta primers and 13 Jbeta primers. Sequencing was performed with immunoSEQ multiplex PCR; in TCRdb, only in-frame clones are kept and a portion is missing. The clone table shows 53,000 or so clones, with the ten largest holding roughly 5.5%. The sequenced sample was PBMCs. The receptor was derived from a male donor in good health and CMV-seropositive. The chain links TRBV6-5 to TRBJ1-5, with D hard to call. The CDR3 protein is CASSQNTGQPQHF. The DNA of the CDR3 is TGTGCCAGCAGCCAAAACACGGGTCAGCCCCAGCATTTT.